Listed here are 24 T cell receptor beta chains from one sample, sequenced in a study of cytomegalovirus exposure and HLA in healthy donors. The PCR contained 60 Vbeta and 13 Jbeta primers. The assay was immunoSEQ multiplex PCR, and TCRdb's table has in-frame clones only and misses some. Of about 120,000 clones listed, approximately 84% are singletons. The specimen sequenced was PBMCs. Every receptor here comes from a man aged 45-60 years in good health and CMV-seronegative.

This clone has a handful of counts. The rearrangement links TRBV6-5 to TRBJ2-1; possibly TRBD1 for D (6 bases). CDR1 is MNHEY and CDR2 is SVGAGI in the germline V gene. The CDR3 runs to 15 residues. Deletions cut 0 bases from V and 8 bases from J, with 14 bases between. The CDR3 nucleotides are TGTGCCAGCAGTTACTCGAAAAGGGGGTTCGATGAGCAGTTCTTC. Its protein product is CASSYSKRGFDEQFF.

V is TRBV5-1 and J is TRBJ2-7, with 11 bases matching TRBD2. With V trimmed by 0 bases and J by 4 bases, 15 bases remained unmatched. The CDR3 covers 19 residues. Germline loops: CDR1 SGHRS, CDR2 YFSETQ. The CDR3 sequence: CASSLEVQTIAGGSYEQYF. CDR3 in DNA: TGCGCCAGCAGCTTGGAAGTCCAGACGATAGCGGGGGGGTCTTACGAGCAGTACTTC. The complete variable domain, with remaining parts taken from reference TRBV5-1 and TRBJ2-7, reads KAGVTQTPRYLIKTRGQQVTLSCSPISGHRSVSWYQQTPGQGLQFLFEYFSETQRNKGNFPGRFSGRQFSNSRSEMNVSTLELGDSALYLCASSLEVQTIAGGSYEQYFGPGTRLTVT.

The V call is TRBV7-6, the J call TRBJ2-3; 8 bases are shared with TRBD2. In germline, CDR1 is SGHVS, CDR2 FNYEAQ. The CDR3 contains 14 residues. V lost 5 bases to trimming and J lost 4 bases; unmatched junction nucleotides: 5. The CDR3 region is CASSPGLAADTQYF. CDR3 nucleotide sequence: TGTGCCAGCAGCCCTGGACTAGCAGCAGATACGCAGTATTTT.

The chain has TRBV7-2 and TRBJ2-1, with 8 bases identical to TRBD2. With V trimmed by 1 base and J by 6 bases, 5 bases remained unmatched. This CDR3 contains 15 residues. In germline, CDR1 is SGHTA, CDR2 FQGNSA. In nucleotides, the CDR3 is TGTGCCAGCAGCTTAGTCCGGGGGGGGGTCAATGAGCAGTTCTTC. Translation gives CASSLVRGGVNEQFF.

This chain joins TRBV4-3 and TRBJ2-6, with D tentatively TRBD1 (6 bases). The CDR3 spans 21 residues. V was shortened by 0 bases and J by 2 bases, with 23 bases between the two germline ends. Looked up from germline, CDR1 is LGHNA and CDR2 is YSLEER. CDR3 in amino acids: CASSQEWNEGHMGTGANVLTF. CDR3 DNA sequence: TGCGCCAGCAGCCAAGAATGGAATGAGGGACATATGGGGACTGGGGCCAACGTCCTGACTTTC.

This clone showed up just a few times. The chain combines TRBV11-2 with TRBJ2-5; tentatively, D is TRBD2 (7 bases). Germline lookup yields CDR1 SGHAT and CDR2 FQNNGV. This CDR3 contains 16 residues. V dropped 2 bases and J dropped 4 bases, with 17 bases sitting between them. In DNA, the CDR3 is TGTGCCAGCAGCTTACATGGCGGGGGCCAGGGAGAGACCCAGTACTTC. It codes for CASSLHGGGQGETQYF.

The chain recombines TRBV27 with TRBJ1-3; perhaps TRBD1 as D (6 bases). Germline CDR1 reads MNHEY; CDR2 reads SMNVEV (reference sequence). CDR3 length equals 15 residues. V was pared by 5 bases and J by 0 bases, with 11 bases between. This CDR3 reads CASSTTGSSGNTIYF. In nucleotides, the CDR3 is TGTGCCAGCAGTACTACAGGGAGCTCTGGAAACACCATATATTTT.

The chain employs TRBV30 and TRBJ1-1, with unresolved D. This CDR3 contains 13 residues. V lost 2 bases, J lost 5 bases, and 12 bases lay in between. The germline CDR1 and CDR2 sequences are GTSNPN and SVGIG (reference sequence). In DNA, the CDR3 is TGTGCCTGGAGTCCCACTACGGGAACTGAAGCTTTCTTT. It encodes CAWSPTTGTEAFF.

This chain links TRBV28 with TRBJ1-3; D unresolved. The CDR3 loop spans 14 amino acids. V was pared by 3 bases and J by 4 bases, with 10 bases between. CDR1 is MDHEN and CDR2 is SYDVKM in the germline V gene. Here the CDR3 DNA reads TGTGCCAGCAGTTTGGAGGTGACAGGAAACACCATATATTTT. It encodes CASSLEVTGNTIYF.

This rearrangement joins TRBV6-6 to TRBJ2-1, with 10 bases that match TRBD2. After removal of 4 bases from V and 8 bases from J, the junction contained 5 bases not matched to a gene. The CDR3 is 14 amino acids. Looked up from germline, CDR1 is MNHNY and CDR2 is SVGAGI (reference sequence). The DNA for the CDR3 is TGTGCCAGCAGTTCTAGCGGGAGAGGTGATGAGCAGTTCTTC. Translating it yields CASSSSGRGDEQFF.

The chain joins TRBV18 to TRBJ1-1; no definite D call. There are 12 residues in the CDR3. Germline V lookup: CDR1 KGHSH, CDR2 LQKENI. V shed 3 bases and J shed 7 bases, with 9 bases lying between them. CDR3 bases: TGTGCCAGCTCACCGGTGGAGATTGAAGCTTTCTTT. Encoded protein: CASSPVEIEAFF.

The chain couples TRBV11-2 to TRBJ2-4; D gene unclear. The CDR3 has 15 residues. Germline V gives CDR1 SGHAT, CDR2 FQNNGV. The V and J ends lost 0 bases and 0 bases respectively, with 6 bases between them. CDR3: CASSLDLLAKNIQYF. The CDR3 bases are TGTGCCAGCAGCTTAGATTTACTAGCCAAAAACATTCAGTACTTC.

The chain couples TRBV5-4 to TRBJ2-1; 10 positions agree with TRBD1. The CDR3 totals 15 residues. V gave up 6 bases and J gave up 0 bases; unmatched junction bases: 3. The germline V gene has CDR1 SGHNT and CDR2 YYREEE (reference sequence). CDR3 in amino acids: CASKTGGGSYNEQFF. For the CDR3, the DNA is TGTGCCAGCAAGACAGGGGGCGGCTCCTACAATGAGCAGTTCTTC. Full variable domain (remainder filled in from reference TRBV5-4 and TRBJ2-1): ETGVTQSPTHLIKTRGQQVTLRCSSQSGHNTVSWYQQALGQGPQFIFQYYREEENGRGNFPPRFSGLQFPNYSSELNVNALELDDSALYLCASKTGGGSYNEQFFGPGTRLTVL.

This sequence joins TRBV30 and TRBJ2-3, with D maybe TRBD2 (5 bases). The CDR3 is 12 residues long. Germline assignment: CDR1 GTSNPN and CDR2 SVGIG (reference sequence). Deletions cut 2 bases from V and 6 bases from J, with 9 bases between. The CDR3 loop is CAWSPGLDTQYF. The CDR3 coding sequence is TGTGCCTGGAGTCCCGGACTCGATACGCAGTATTTT.

The chain recombines TRBV29-1 with TRBJ1-2, with 8 bases fitting TRBD1. Trimming removed 2 bases from V and 4 bases from J; junction bases left unmatched: 6. CDR3 length: 14 residues. Germline CDR1 SQVTM, CDR2 ANQGSEA. The CDR3 reads CSVETGGQVYGYTF. Here the CDR3 DNA reads TGCAGCGTTGAAACGGGGGGACAGGTCTATGGCTACACCTTC.

V is TRBV6-5 and J is TRBJ1-1; 9 nucleotides align to TRBD1. The CDR3 extends over 15 amino acids. Germline V gene data show CDR1 as MNHEY and CDR2 as SVGAGI. J lost 5 bases, V lost 6 bases, and 10 bases had no gene match. CDR3 sequence (DNA): TGTGCCAGCAGACAATTGACAGGGGGAAGAACTGAAGCTTTCTTT. Amino acid sequence: CASRQLTGGRTEAFF.

The V call is TRBV6-1, the J call TRBJ2-7, with D possibly matching TRBD2 (5 bases). The CDR3 has 15 amino acids. V lost 1 base to trimming and J lost 2 bases, with 12 bases between them. Germline loops: CDR1 MNHNS, CDR2 SASEGT. DNA for the CDR3: TGTGCCAGCAGTGAAGAGCCGGGATGGCCCTACGAGCAGTACTTC. This encodes CASSEEPGWPYEQYF.

This chain uses TRBV5-4 with TRBJ1-1, with D possibly being TRBD1 (6 bases). The germline gives CDR1 SGHNT, CDR2 YYREEE (reference sequence). This CDR3 has 18 amino acids. V was shortened by 5 bases and J by 8 bases, with 31 bases between the two germline ends. CDR3 protein: CASRFYTGSRGGRREAFF. The CDR3 DNA reads TGTGCCAGCAGGTTCTACACAGGGAGTCGGGGGGGCCGTAGGGAAGCTTTCTTT.

This clone was seen more than once but under ten times. The chain joins TRBV5-1 to TRBJ1-1, with D uncertain. Germline V lookup: CDR1 SGHRS, CDR2 YFSETQ. The V end lost 6 bases, the J end lost 1 base, and 13 bases lay between the germline ends. This CDR3 contains 14 residues. The CDR3: CASTAGSGNTEAFF. CDR3 DNA: TGCGCCAGCACAGCCGGTTCAGGGAACACTGAAGCTTTCTTT. The variable domain in full, with the rest retrieved from reference TRBV5-1 and TRBJ1-1, is KAGVTQTPRYLIKTRGQQVTLSCSPISGHRSVSWYQQTPGQGLQFLFEYFSETQRNKGNFPGRFSGRQFSNSRSEMNVSTLELGDSALYLCASTAGSGNTEAFFGQGTRLTVV.

This clone was counted between two and nine times. J is TRBJ1-2 and V is TRBV10-3; D remains ambiguous. CDR1 ENHRY and CDR2 SYGVKD come from the germline V gene. CDR3 length: 12 amino acids. The V end was cut by 4 bases, the J end by 5 bases, with 8 bases between. Written as DNA, the CDR3 is TGTGCCATCAGTGGGGCAGCTTATGGCTACACCTTC. This sequence encodes CAISGAAYGYTF.

This clone appeared a single time. The CDR3 nucleotides are TGCGCCAGCAGCCCGAGGACTAGCGGGTCTTTTGCGGAGCAGTTCTTC. Its translation: CASSPRTSGSFAEQFF. This sequence joins TRBV5-1 and TRBJ2-1; 11 positions match TRBD2. Losses at the gene ends were 4 bases for V and 10 bases for J; bases not matched to a gene: 13. Germline assignment: CDR1 SGHRS and CDR2 YFSETQ. The CDR3 covers 16 residues.

The chain has TRBV2 and TRBJ2-4, with D tentatively TRBD1 (5 bases). Looked up from germline, CDR1 is SNHLY and CDR2 is FYNNEI. The CDR3 contains 16 residues. V gave up 2 bases and J gave up 0 bases, with 11 bases separating them. CDR3 protein: CASSEMGRLAKNIQYF. For the CDR3, the DNA is TGTGCCAGCAGTGAAATGGGGCGTCTAGCCAAAAACATTCAGTACTTC. Combining the CDR3 with reference TRBV2 and TRBJ2-4 gives the whole variable domain EPEVTQTPSHQVTQMGQEVILRCVPISNHLYFYWYRQILGQKVEFLVSFYNNEISEKSEIFDDQFSVERPDGSNFTLKIRSTKLEDSAMYFCASSEMGRLAKNIQYFGAGTRLSVL.

The genes are TRBV5-8 and TRBJ1-2; TRBD1 matches at 7 bases. V lost 0 bases to trimming and J lost 5 bases; unmatched junction nucleotides: 1. Germline CDR1 reads SGHTS; CDR2 reads YDEGEE. There are 13 residues in the CDR3. The CDR3 reads CASSLDRGYGYTF. Written as DNA, the CDR3 is TGTGCCAGCAGCTTGGACAGGGGATATGGCTACACCTTC.

The V call is TRBV28, the J call TRBJ2-1; D unresolved. The germline V gene encodes CDR1 MDHEN and CDR2 SYDVKM. The V end lost 5 bases, the J end lost 15 bases, and 14 bases lay between the germline ends. CDR3 length: 11 amino acids. CDR3: CASSSDFSWFF. CDR3 DNA sequence: TGTGCCAGCAGTAGTGACTTTTCGTGGTTCTTC.